Listed below are T cell receptor beta chains from one sample, sequenced in a study of blood T cell repertoires in COVID-19. This table comes from immunoSEQ multiplex PCR, and its TCRdb copy is limited to in-frame clones, with some not included. The sample shows fewer than 250,000 clones, approximately 83% of them seen only once. Sequences were obtained from PBMCs or T cells enriched from blood (not recorded which). These receptors originate from a middle-aged woman who had been exposed to COVID-19. CDR3s include the opening cysteine and the closing phenylalanine or tryptophan. The order of the fields is J gene, D gene, clone size, V gene, CDR3 protein, CDR3 DNA. The D gene is left open where the match is weak. Not every row has a clone size; where given, it reads once, few, many or a size class.

J gene: TRBJ2-1; D gene: TRBD1; clone size: -; V gene: TRBV27; CDR3 protein: CASSLILTGDKNEQFF; CDR3 DNA: TGTGCCAGCAGTTTAATTCTTACAGGGGATAAGAATGAGCAGTTCTTC
J gene: TRBJ1-6; D gene: -; clone size: -; V gene: TRBV28; CDR3 protein: CASSPELTASPLHF; CDR3 DNA: TGTGCCAGCAGTCCCGAATTGACAGCCTCACCCCTCCACTTT
J gene: TRBJ1-6; D gene: -; clone size: -; V gene: TRBV30; CDR3 protein: CAWSVLQSGSPLHF; CDR3 DNA: TGTGCCTGGAGTGTTCTACAGAGCGGTTCACCCCTCCACTTT
J gene: TRBJ1-2; D gene: TRBD1; clone size: -; V gene: TRBV4-1; CDR3 protein: CASSQTTGGIGYTF; CDR3 DNA: TGCGCCAGCAGCCAGACGACAGGGGGCATTGGCTACACCTTC
J gene: TRBJ1-1; D gene: -; clone size: -; V gene: TRBV12-3/TRBV12-4; CDR3 protein: CASSLASWTEAFF; CDR3 DNA: TGTGCCAGCAGTTTAGCCAGTTGGACTGAAGCTTTCTTT
J gene: TRBJ2-1; D gene: TRBD1; clone size: -; V gene: TRBV6-2/TRBV6-3; CDR3 protein: CASSPWTGEGEQFF; CDR3 DNA: TGTGCCAGCAGTCCCTGGACAGGGGAGGGTGAGCAGTTCTTC
J gene: TRBJ1-2; D gene: TRBD1; clone size: -; V gene: TRBV3-1/TRBV3-2; CDR3 protein: CASSQGGQGALGYTF; CDR3 DNA: TGTGCCAGCAGCCAAGGGGGACAGGGGGCGTTGGGCTACACCTTC
J gene: TRBJ2-3; D gene: TRBD2; clone size: -; V gene: TRBV7-9; CDR3 protein: CASSLGLAGTTDTQYF; CDR3 DNA: TGTGCCAGCAGCTTAGGACTAGCGGGAACCACAGATACGCAGTATTTT
J gene: TRBJ2-5; D gene: -; clone size: once; V gene: TRBV9; CDR3 protein: CASSGTEQETQYF; CDR3 DNA: TGTGCCAGCAGCGGGACAGAACAAGAGACCCAGTACTTC
J gene: TRBJ1-2; D gene: -; clone size: -; V gene: TRBV6-5; CDR3 protein: CASSYGGGNSYGYTF; CDR3 DNA: TGTGCCAGCAGTTACGGCGGGGGGAATTCCTATGGCTACACCTTC
J gene: TRBJ2-1; D gene: TRBD2; clone size: -; V gene: TRBV13; CDR3 protein: CASSLGLVEQFF; CDR3 DNA: TGTGCCAGCAGCTTGGGACTAGTTGAGCAGTTCTTC
J gene: TRBJ2-7; D gene: TRBD2; clone size: once; V gene: TRBV19; CDR3 protein: CASSNGRGYEQYF; CDR3 DNA: TGTGCCAGTAGTAACGGGAGGGGGTACGAGCAGTACTTC
J gene: TRBJ2-7; D gene: TRBD2; clone size: -; V gene: TRBV3-1/TRBV3-2; CDR3 protein: CASSQLAGHEQYF; CDR3 DNA: TGTGCCAGCAGCCAACTAGCGGGCCACGAGCAGTACTTC
J gene: TRBJ1-1; D gene: -; clone size: -; V gene: TRBV24-1; CDR3 protein: CATSNGQNTEAFF; CDR3 DNA: TGTGCCACCAGTAATGGACAGAACACTGAAGCTTTCTTT
J gene: TRBJ1-2; D gene: -; clone size: -; V gene: TRBV29-1; CDR3 protein: CSVEDWGGPLGYTF; CDR3 DNA: TGCAGCGTTGAAGATTGGGGAGGGCCCCTGGGCTACACCTTC
J gene: TRBJ1-1; D gene: -; clone size: -; V gene: TRBV2; CDR3 protein: CASSLYPDTEAFF; CDR3 DNA: TGTGCCAGCAGCCTTTATCCTGACACTGAAGCTTTCTTT
J gene: TRBJ1-1; D gene: TRBD1; clone size: -; V gene: TRBV28; CDR3 protein: CASSVTPGQGGTEAFF; CDR3 DNA: TGTGCCAGCAGTGTGACCCCGGGACAGGGAGGAACTGAAGCTTTCTTT
J gene: TRBJ2-2; D gene: -; clone size: few; V gene: TRBV30; CDR3 protein: CAPSTGSGTGELFF; CDR3 DNA: TGTGCCCCCTCCACAGGGTCAGGAACCGGGGAGCTGTTTTTT
J gene: TRBJ2-7; D gene: -; clone size: -; V gene: TRBV12-3/TRBV12-4; CDR3 protein: CASSRQTWEQYF; CDR3 DNA: TGTGCCAGCAGTCGACAGACTTGGGAGCAGTACTTC
J gene: TRBJ2-5; D gene: TRBD1; clone size: -; V gene: TRBV9; CDR3 protein: CASSVAYGTGDVKETQYF; CDR3 DNA: TGTGCCAGCAGCGTAGCTTATGGGACAGGCGACGTGAAAGAGACCCAGTACTTC
J gene: TRBJ2-6; D gene: TRBD2; clone size: -; V gene: TRBV29-1; CDR3 protein: CSVQRGGRSGANVLTF; CDR3 DNA: TGCAGCGTTCAGCGGGGGGGCCGCTCTGGGGCCAACGTCCTGACTTTC
J gene: TRBJ1-2; D gene: -; clone size: -; V gene: TRBV7-2; CDR3 protein: CASSLQTENYGYTF; CDR3 DNA: TGTGCCAGCAGCTTACAGACAGAGAACTATGGCTACACCTTC
J gene: TRBJ1-1; D gene: -; clone size: -; V gene: TRBV19; CDR3 protein: CASSSDRLRGRNTEAFF; CDR3 DNA: TGTGCCAGTAGTAGCGACAGGTTAAGGGGTAGAAACACTGAAGCTTTCTTT
J gene: TRBJ2-2; D gene: -; clone size: -; V gene: TRBV6-5; CDR3 protein: CASARVSGTGELFF; CDR3 DNA: TGTGCCAGTGCTAGGGTTAGCGGCACCGGGGAGCTGTTTTTT
J gene: TRBJ2-1; D gene: TRBD2; clone size: -; V gene: TRBV4-3; CDR3 protein: CASSQFAGDPYNEQFF; CDR3 DNA: TGCGCCAGCAGCCAGTTCGCGGGGGACCCCTACAATGAGCAGTTCTTC
J gene: TRBJ1-2; D gene: -; clone size: -; V gene: TRBV4-1; CDR3 protein: CASSQIPSAYGYTF; CDR3 DNA: TGCGCCAGCAGCCAAATTCCGAGCGCCTATGGCTACACCTTC
J gene: TRBJ1-1; D gene: TRBD1; clone size: -; V gene: TRBV7-2; CDR3 protein: CASSQDRATEAFF; CDR3 DNA: TGTGCCAGCAGCCAGGACAGGGCGACTGAAGCTTTCTTT
J gene: TRBJ2-3; D gene: TRBD2; clone size: -; V gene: TRBV11-3; CDR3 protein: CASSSGLAGPSTDTQYF; CDR3 DNA: TGTGCCAGCAGCTCGGGACTAGCGGGTCCTAGCACAGATACGCAGTATTTT